These T cell receptor beta chains were read from a single sample in a study of T cell repertoires in cytomegalovirus infection. MiXCR was run by TCRdb on the reads, yielding one entry per CDR3 protein. The table records over 250,000 distinct CDR3 sequences, 22% of them present only once. Their antigens remain unidentified. This material consisted of cultured PBMCs, taken from culture after CMV antigen stimulation. The receptors come from a human donor in good health (CMV status not recorded). Some clones in this sample may be carry-over from other donors' samples. Each CDR3 is given with its conserved first and last residue. D genes are given only for firm matches. Not all rows give a size; the values are once, few, many and, for expanded clones, a class.

V gene	clone size	J gene	D gene	CDR3 DNA	CDR3 protein
TRBV13	.	TRBJ2-1	TRBD1	TGTGCCAGCAGCTTCCCGGGACAGGCCTACAATGAGCAGTTCTTC	CASSFPGQAYNEQFF
TRBV25-1	.	TRBJ2-1	TRBD2	TGTGCCAGCAGTGAATGGCTAGCGGGAGGTCTCGATGAGCAGTTCTTC	CASSEWLAGGLDEQFF
TRBV4-1	few	TRBJ2-5	TRBD2	TGCGCCAGCAGCCAAGGGGGAGCGGGGGAGACCCAGTACTTC	CASSQGGAGETQYF
TRBV7-2	few	TRBJ1-1	.	TGTGCCAGCAGCCCGGAGCGCCAAATGAACACTGAAGCTTTCTTT	CASSPERQMNTEAFF
TRBV7-3	.	TRBJ2-3	TRBD1	TGTGCCAGCAGCTTATTAGGGGGCATGGATACGCAGTATTTT	CASSLLGGMDTQYF
TRBV29-1	few	TRBJ2-1	TRBD2	TGCAGCGTTGGACTAGCGGGAGGGGGTGGGGAGCAGTTCTTC	CSVGLAGGGGEQFF
TRBV19	.	TRBJ1-5	.	TGTGCCAGTAGTATCGGAGGGGATAGCAATCAGCCCCAGCATTTT	CASSIGGDSNQPQHF
TRBV6-2/TRBV6-3	few	TRBJ2-2	TRBD2	TGTGCCAGCAGCCAATACTCCGGGACTAGCCACACCGGGGAGCTGTTTTTT	CASSQYSGTSHTGELFF
TRBV7-2	many	TRBJ1-5	.	TGTGCCAGCAGCTTAGGAGTCAGGGATCAGCCCCAGCATTTT	CASSLGVRDQPQHF
TRBV20-1	.	TRBJ2-1	TRBD2	TGCAGTGCTAGAACATCAGCGGGAAGCTCCTACAATGAGCAGTTCTTC	CSARTSAGSSYNEQFF